This TCR beta chain was captured by sequencing in a study of blood T cell repertoires in COVID-19. Study-wide context: Specimens from acute and convalescent COVID-19 originated in the United States, Italy and Spain.

Sequencing used immunoSEQ multiplex PCR; TCRdb keeps in-frame clones, though not all of them. The sample consists of under 250,000 clones, about 84% of them appearing once. Participants came from roughly 24 US areas, aged about 18 to 89 years. The TCR was taken from a man younger than 45 with acute COVID-19. The sample consisted of PBMCs or T cells enriched from blood (not recorded which).

For the CDR3, the DNA is TGTGCCAGTACTACCGGGGACAGGCTCAACTATGGCTACACCTTC. The encoded protein is CASTTGDRLNYGYTF. V gene TRBV19 combines with J gene TRBJ1-2; 8 nucleotides match TRBD1. The trim removed 7 bases at V and 2 bases at J, leaving 9 bases unmatched. This CDR3 spans 15 amino acids. From germline, CDR1 is LNHDA and CDR2 SQIVND (reference sequence). The whole variable domain, filled in from reference TRBV19 and TRBJ1-2, reads DGGITQSPKYLFRKEGQNVTLSCEQNLNHDAMYWYRQDPGQGLRLIYYSQIVNDFQKGDIAEGYSVSREKKESFPLTVTSAQKNPTAFYLCASTTGDRLNYGYTFGSGTRLTVV.